The 14 T cell receptor beta chains reported below all come from one sample, sequenced in a study of blood T cell repertoires in COVID-19. Only in-frame clones appear in the TCRdb table, and some are missing; sequencing was by immunoSEQ multiplex PCR. The sample includes about 250,000 clones, just under 85% seen only once; the top ten take 4%. Sequencing input: peripheral blood. These TCRs come from a man in his fifties or sixties with acute or convalescent COVID-19.

The V and J genes are TRBV24-1 and TRBJ2-3; D not certain. V lost 6 bases and J 3 bases, leaving 9 bases between the germline ends. Germline CDR1 and CDR2: KGHDR and SFDVKD. The CDR3 covers 13 residues. The CDR3 loop reads CATSRSWTDTQYF. Written as DNA, the CDR3 is TGTGCCACCAGTAGGAGTTGGACAGATACGCAGTATTTT.

The rearrangement uses TRBV5-1 and TRBJ2-1, with TRBD1 matching 7 bases. V shed 4 bases and J 0 bases; nucleotides not matched to a gene: 7. The germline V gene encodes CDR1 SGHRS and CDR2 YFSETQ. This CDR3 is built from 16 residues. DNA for the CDR3: TGCGCCAGCAGCAATGGCCGGGACAGCTCCTACAATGAGCAGTTCTTC. It yields the protein CASSNGRDSSYNEQFF.

This chain links TRBV28 with TRBJ2-5; D might be TRBD2 (5 bases). The germline gives CDR1 MDHEN, CDR2 SYDVKM. Trimming removed 7 bases at V and 4 bases at J, with 22 bases between. The CDR3 runs 16 residues. CDR3 DNA: TGTGCCAGCACCTTGGATCGGACTCCCGGTTTAGAGACCCAGTACTTC. Translated: CASTLDRTPGLETQYF.

The chain couples TRBV19 to TRBJ2-1, with a weak D call TRBD2 (6 bases). The CDR3 runs 14 residues. Germline V gene sequence: CDR1 LNHDA, CDR2 SQIVND (reference sequence). Trimming took 8 bases from V and 9 from J, leaving 20 bases between them. CDR3 sequence reads: CASGGTSLPTEQFF. The CDR3 bases are TGTGCCAGTGGGGGTACTAGCCTCCCGACTGAGCAGTTCTTC.

The rearrangement joins TRBV29-1 to TRBJ1-1; the D gene is possibly TRBD1 (5 bases). Germline V gene sequence: CDR1 SQVTM, CDR2 ANQGSEA. V gave up 8 bases and J gave up 1 base, with 20 bases separating them. This CDR3 contains 15 residues. CDR3 region: CSTGRQGFGNTEAFF. The CDR3 DNA sequence: TGCAGCACCGGTCGCCAGGGTTTCGGGAACACTGAAGCTTTCTTT.

This chain connects TRBV9 to TRBJ2-1; possible D gene TRBD1, 6 bases. This CDR3 contains 16 residues. Trimming cost V 0 bases and J 3 bases, with 13 bases left between them. Germline CDR1 reads SGDLS; CDR2 reads YYNGEE. Written as DNA, the CDR3 is TGTGCCAGCAGCGTAGATCATGGACAGAGCTACAATGAGCAGTTCTTC. Protein product: CASSVDHGQSYNEQFF.

The chain uses TRBV5-4 and TRBJ2-7; a weak D match, TRBD2 (5 bases). CDR1 and CDR2 from the germline V gene are SGHNT and YYREEE (reference sequence). Trimming stripped 4 bases from V and 5 bases from J, with 13 bases between. The CDR3 is made up of 13 amino acids. The CDR3 DNA reads as TGTGCCAGCAGCCCGCAGGAGAGGGACGAGCAGTACTTC. Amino acids: CASSPQERDEQYF.

On this clone: Additional DNA sequences in this sample encode the identical CDR3. The chain links TRBV19 to TRBJ2-7; maybe TRBD1 (6 bases). The CDR3 length is 14 residues. Deletions cut 3 bases from V and 2 bases from J, with 11 bases between. CDR1 is LNHDA and CDR2 is SQIVND in the germline V gene (reference sequence). The CDR3 region has the DNA TGTGCCAGTAGTATTAAGGACAGAGCCTACGAGCAGTACTTC. It is translated as CASSIKDRAYEQYF.

Only one count was recorded for this clone. The chain carries TRBV5-8 and TRBJ2-4; 13 bases line up with TRBD2. The CDR3 contains 16 residues. Germline values: CDR1 SGHTS, CDR2 YDEGEE. V dropped 4 bases and J dropped 6; count of bases not matched to a gene: 7. The CDR3 DNA follows: TGTGCCAGCAGCCGCCTGACTAGCGGGGGGTTAAACATTCAGTACTTC. This translates into CASSRLTSGGLNIQYF.

The rearrangement uses TRBV7-9 and TRBJ2-1, with TRBD2 identical over 7 bases. The trim removed 0 bases at V and 7 bases at J, leaving 0 bases unmatched. The CDR3 consists of 13 residues. From germline, CDR1 is SEHNR and CDR2 FQNEAQ (reference sequence). This CDR3 is CASSLAGGNEQFF. CDR3 sequence (DNA): TGTGCCAGCAGCTTAGCGGGGGGGAATGAGCAGTTCTTC.

The rearrangement links TRBV10-3 to TRBJ1-2, with 10 positions matching TRBD1. The V and J ends lost 10 bases and 4 bases, in that order; junction bases with no gene match: 15. The CDR3 runs to 16 residues. Germline V gives CDR1 ENHRY, CDR2 SYGVKD. The CDR3 is CATPRDRGSSFYGYTF. The CDR3 DNA reads as TGTGCCACACCTCGGGACAGGGGATCGTCATTCTATGGCTACACCTTC.

The chain recombines TRBV30 with TRBJ2-2; a weak D match, TRBD2 (5 bases). The CDR3 loop spans 14 amino acids. The germline V and J ends were trimmed by 3 bases and 5 bases, with 13 bases remaining between them. Germline CDR1 is GTSNPN and CDR2 is SVGIG (reference sequence). The CDR3 spells CAWRGLAFTGELFF. In DNA, the CDR3 is TGTGCCTGGAGAGGGCTAGCCTTTACCGGGGAGCTGTTTTTT.

The chain couples TRBV18 to TRBJ2-5; 9 positions agree with TRBD2. J was trimmed by 3 bases and V by 8 bases; bases with no gene match: 4. Germline V lookup: CDR1 KGHSH, CDR2 LQKENI. The length of the CDR3 is 13 residues. The CDR3 bases are TGTGCCAGCGCAGCGGGAGGTAAAGAGACCCAGTACTTC. Translation gives CASAAGGKETQYF.

V and J are TRBV6-6 and TRBJ2-3; D perhaps matches TRBD1 (5 bases). The CDR3 contains 15 residues. Trimming took 3 bases from V and 4 from J, leaving 14 bases between them. CDR1 and CDR2 (germline): MNHNY, SVGAGI (reference sequence). The CDR3 DNA is TGTGCCAGCAGTTATCGACTGCAGGGTGCAGATACGCAGTATTTT. The encoded protein is CASSYRLQGADTQYF.